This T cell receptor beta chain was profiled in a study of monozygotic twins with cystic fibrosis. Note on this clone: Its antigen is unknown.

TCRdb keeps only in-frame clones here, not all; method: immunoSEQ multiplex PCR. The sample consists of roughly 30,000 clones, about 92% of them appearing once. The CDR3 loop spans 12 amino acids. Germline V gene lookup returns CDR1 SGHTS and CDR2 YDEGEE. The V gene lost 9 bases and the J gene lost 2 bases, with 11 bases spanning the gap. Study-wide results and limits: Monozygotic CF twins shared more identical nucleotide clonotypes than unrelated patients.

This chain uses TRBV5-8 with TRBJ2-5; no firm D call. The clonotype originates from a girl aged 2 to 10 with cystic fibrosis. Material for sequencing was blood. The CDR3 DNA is TGTGCCACTGGCAAGAGACAAGAGACCCAGTACTTC. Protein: CATGKRQETQYF.